What follows are 31 T cell receptor beta chains derived from one specimen sequenced in a study of OX40 agonist ivuxolimab in advanced cancers. Assay: immunoSEQ multiplex PCR; the TCRdb copy retains only in-frame clones and omits some. The sample lists 55,000 to 85,000 clones, roughly nine tenths occurring once. The input for sequencing was CD4+ or CD8+ T cells sorted from blood, taken in a trial of the OX40 agonist ivuxolimab. These receptors were obtained from an adult with an advanced solid tumor such as melanoma, head and neck, liver or kidney cancer.

This chain uses TRBV19 with TRBJ2-7; 7 bases are shared with TRBD2. The CDR3 covers 11 residues. J lost 6 bases, V lost 5 bases, and 1 base had no gene match. Germline V gene lookup returns CDR1 LNHDA and CDR2 SQIVND (reference sequence). CDR3 loop: CASSWGGEQYF. CDR3 bases: TGTGCCAGTAGTTGGGGGGGCGAGCAGTACTTC.

This clone occurred once. The V call is TRBV6-5, the J call TRBJ2-7; 7 nucleotides align to TRBD2. The CDR3 length is 15 residues. The germline gives CDR1 MNHEY, CDR2 SVGAGI. Trimming at V came to 4 bases and at J to 6 bases, leaving 12 bases not matched to a gene. In nucleotides, the CDR3 is TGTGCCAGCAGTTCTACCGGGACTACCCCTAGCGAGCAGTACTTC. It yields the protein CASSSTGTTPSEQYF.

The V and J genes are TRBV19 and TRBJ1-3; no firm D call. V dropped 7 bases and J dropped 4 bases, with 14 bases sitting between them. The CDR3 length is 14 residues. Germline V gene data show CDR1 as LNHDA and CDR2 as SQIVND (reference sequence). DNA for the CDR3: TGTGCCAGTATAGCGTCGCGTATCGGAAACACCATATATTTT. Encoded protein: CASIASRIGNTIYF.

The chain is built from TRBV5-1 and TRBJ2-7, with 8 nucleotides matching TRBD1. The V gene's germline CDR1 is SGHRS and CDR2 YFSETQ. Trimming removed 4 bases from V and 3 bases from J; junction bases left unmatched: 6. This CDR3 spans 14 amino acids. CDR3 in amino acids: CASSVRQGFYEQYF. The CDR3 DNA reads as TGCGCCAGCAGCGTAAGACAGGGGTTCTACGAGCAGTACTTC.

The gene calls are TRBV5-8 and TRBJ1-4, with D maybe TRBD1 (5 bases). Trimming took off 2 bases at V and 7 bases at J, with 12 bases between the two ends. Germline V gene sequence: CDR1 SGHTS, CDR2 YDEGEE. This CDR3 is built from 14 residues. In nucleotides, the CDR3 is TGTGCCAGCAGCTTACGTGGGGCGGGTGAAAAACTGTTTTTT. Encoded protein: CASSLRGAGEKLFF. Variable domain in full (rest from reference TRBV5-8 and TRBJ1-4): EAGVTQSPTHLIKTRGQQATLRCSPISGHTSVYWYQQALGLGLQFLLWYDEGEERNRGNFPPRFSGRQFPNYSSELNVNALELEDSALYLCASSLRGAGEKLFFGSGTQLSVL.

CDR3 DNA sequence: TGTGCCAGCAGCCCAACCCCATCGAACACTGAAGCTTTCTTT. Its protein is CASSPTPSNTEAFF. V and J are TRBV9 and TRBJ1-1; D uncertain. The germline CDR1 and CDR2 sequences are SGDLS and YYNGEE. V lost 4 bases to trimming and J lost 1 base, with 11 bases between them. The CDR3 totals 14 residues.

This chain connects TRBV27 to TRBJ2-1; perhaps TRBD2 as D (6 bases). The V gene's germline CDR1 is MNHEY and CDR2 SMNVEV (reference sequence). Trimming stripped 4 bases from V and 3 bases from J, with 7 bases between. This CDR3 region has 13 residues. The CDR3 DNA is TGTGCCAGCAGTTCCGGGAGCTACAATGAGCAGTTCTTC. It codes for CASSSGSYNEQFF.

The chain is built from TRBV6-1 and TRBJ2-5; 9 positions match TRBD2. CDR1 and CDR2 (germline): MNHNS, SASEGT. Unmatched junction bases numbered 9, after V lost 2 bases and J lost 5 bases. CDR3 length: 16 amino acids. In DNA form, the CDR3 reads TGTGCCAGCAGTGAAAGCCTAGCGGGGCGATGGGAGACCCAGTACTTC. This encodes CASSESLAGRWETQYF.

V and J are TRBV7-2 and TRBJ2-7, with D perhaps TRBD2 (6 bases). The V end lost 0 bases, the J end lost 1 base, and 10 bases lay between the germline ends. CDR3 length: 15 amino acids. Per the germline V gene, CDR1 is SGHTA and CDR2 is FQGNSA. CDR3 nucleotides: TGTGCCAGCAGCTTAGCGCGGGGTAGGTCCTACGAGCAGTACTTC. Residues: CASSLARGRSYEQYF.

This clone was found a few times. The V call is TRBV5-1, the J call TRBJ2-2; 9 nucleotides line up with TRBD2. The CDR3 extends over 15 amino acids. The V segment lost 5 bases and the J segment 0 bases; nucleotides outside the gene matches: 2. CDR1 and CDR2 from the germline V gene are SGHRS and YFSETQ. Here the CDR3 DNA reads TGCGCCAGCAGGACTAGCGGATCGAACACCGGGGAGCTGTTTTTT. The encoded protein is CASRTSGSNTGELFF.

CDR3 in DNA: TGTGCCAGCAGTGACGCGGGGGTGGGTGAAAAACTGTTTTTT. Protein: CASSDAGVGEKLFF. This chain joins TRBV2 and TRBJ1-4, with D perhaps TRBD1 (5 bases). Per germline, CDR1 SNHLY and CDR2 FYNNEI. The CDR3 loop spans 14 amino acids. Trimming cost V 3 bases and J 7 bases, with 12 bases left between them.

This chain uses TRBV2 with TRBJ1-5, with TRBD1 identical over 9 bases. V trimming: 1 base; J trimming: 4 bases; junction bases outside the gene matches: 5. The CDR3 extends over 16 amino acids. Germline V lookup: CDR1 SNHLY, CDR2 FYNNEI. CDR3 amino acids: CASSEGRTGVNQPQHF. CDR3 nucleotide sequence: TGTGCCAGCAGTGAAGGGAGGACAGGGGTTAATCAGCCCCAGCATTTT.

The chain is built from TRBV2 and TRBJ2-4; D is undetermined. Trimming removed 2 bases at V and 0 bases at J, with 8 bases between. The CDR3 runs to 15 residues. CDR1 is SNHLY and CDR2 is FYNNEI in the germline V gene. Here the CDR3 reads CASSESGLAKNIQYF. CDR3 DNA: TGTGCCAGCAGTGAATCCGGTTTAGCCAAAAACATTCAGTACTTC.

The J gene is TRBJ2-6, the V gene TRBV5-5; no firm D call. The CDR3 is 13 amino acids. V lost 0 bases, J lost 2 bases, and 0 bases lay in between. Germline CDR1 SGHKS, CDR2 YYEKEE (reference sequence). This CDR3 reads CASSLAGANVLTF. CDR3 nucleotides: TGTGCCAGCAGCTTGGCTGGGGCCAACGTCCTGACTTTC.

The chain is built from TRBV28 and TRBJ2-1, with D perhaps assigned TRBD1 or TRBD2 (6 bases each). Trimming removed 5 bases at V and 8 bases at J, with 19 bases between. CDR3 length: 15 amino acids. Germline V gene data show CDR1 as MDHEN and CDR2 as SYDVKM. CDR3 sequence reads: CASSRTAGGRYEQFF. The CDR3 DNA follows: TGTGCCAGCAGTCGCACCGCCGGGGGCAGGTATGAGCAGTTCTTC.

The V and J genes are TRBV29-1 and TRBJ1-1, with 8 nucleotides matching TRBD1. Germline CDR1 SQVTM, CDR2 ANQGSEA. The CDR3 length is 13 residues. V lost 5 bases, J lost 4 bases, and 6 bases stayed unmatched. CDR3 nucleotides: TGCAGCGTTTACCAGGGGGCCTTCACTGAAGCTTTCTTT. This sequence encodes CSVYQGAFTEAFF. Filled out from reference TRBV29-1 and TRBJ1-1, the complete variable domain reads SAVISQKPSRDICQRGTSLTIQCQVDSQVTMMFWYRQQPGQSLTLIATANQGSEATYESGFVIDKFPISRPNLTFSTLTVSNMSPEDSSIYLCSVYQGAFTEAFFGQGTRLTVV.

The chain is built from TRBV5-6 and TRBJ1-1; D unresolved. The germline V and J ends were trimmed by 2 bases and 5 bases, with 10 bases remaining between them. Germline loops: CDR1 SGHDT, CDR2 YYEEEE. The CDR3 length is 13 residues. Written as DNA, the CDR3 is TGTGCCAGCAGCTTCGATCGGGGAACTGAAGCTTTCTTT. Translated, it gives CASSFDRGTEAFF.

This sequence joins TRBV28 and TRBJ1-3; 8 bases map to TRBD1. The trim removed 4 bases at V and 4 bases at J, leaving 9 bases unmatched. The CDR3 is made up of 16 amino acids. The germline CDR1 and CDR2 sequences are MDHEN and SYDVKM. The CDR3: CASSSRRGLGGNTIYF. The CDR3 nucleotides are TGTGCCAGCAGTTCCCGCAGGGGGCTCGGAGGAAACACCATATATTTT.

The rearrangement uses TRBV5-4 and TRBJ2-1; 14 positions match TRBD2. Germline V gene lookup returns CDR1 SGHNT and CDR2 YYREEE (reference sequence). With 4 bases clipped from V and 2 bases from J, the junction kept 5 bases outside the gene matches. The CDR3 covers 17 residues. The CDR3 loop is CASSTRLAGGAYNEQFF. CDR3 bases: TGTGCCAGCAGCACCCGACTAGCGGGAGGGGCCTACAATGAGCAGTTCTTC.

The J gene is TRBJ2-3, the V gene TRBV30; 10 positions agree with TRBD2. The CDR3 runs to 14 residues. CDR1 and CDR2 (germline): GTSNPN, SVGIG (reference sequence). Germline trimming cut 2 bases from V and 3 bases from J; bases unmatched to any gene: 2. CDR3 amino acids: CAWSPGLATDTQYF. CDR3 nucleotides: TGTGCCTGGAGTCCGGGACTAGCGACAGATACGCAGTATTTT.

The chain links TRBV6-1 to TRBJ2-7; D ambiguous. Trimming took 5 bases from V and 3 from J, leaving 17 bases between them. This CDR3 region has 15 residues. Germline CDR1 MNHNS, CDR2 SASEGT. The CDR3 protein is CASSTRNRPNYEQYF. The CDR3 nucleotides are TGTGCCAGCAGTACCCGGAACAGACCCAACTACGAGCAGTACTTC.

The chain employs TRBV7-9 and TRBJ1-5; 9 bases are a match to TRBD1. This CDR3 is 16 amino acids long. V lost 5 bases, J lost 2 bases, and 7 bases stayed unmatched. Germline values: CDR1 SEHNR, CDR2 FQNEAQ (reference sequence). CDR3 nucleotide sequence: TGTGCCAGCAGCCCGGGACAGGGAGGCGGCAATCAGCCCCAGCATTTT. Protein: CASSPGQGGGNQPQHF.

The DNA of the CDR3 is TGTGCCAGCAGCTCGAGGACAGGGGGACCACCCACCGGGGAGCTGTTTTTT. Encoded protein: CASSSRTGGPPTGELFF. The chain links TRBV11-2 to TRBJ2-2, with 10 bases that match TRBD1. CDR3 size: 17 residues. J gave up 4 bases and V 4 bases, and 9 bases lay outside the gene matches. The germline CDR1 and CDR2 sequences are SGHAT and FQNNGV.

This clone was found once. The chain links TRBV10-1 to TRBJ1-2; D not resolved. In germline, CDR1 is WNHNN, CDR2 SYGVQD (reference sequence). The germline V and J ends were trimmed by 2 bases and 4 bases, with 8 bases remaining between them. CDR3 size: 13 residues. Written as DNA, the CDR3 is TGCGCCAGCAGTGAGGTCGGCACCTATGGCTACACCTTC. Translating it yields CASSEVGTYGYTF.

The rearrangement joins TRBV19 to TRBJ1-5; no clear D gene. Trimming took 7 bases from V and 4 from J, leaving 11 bases between them. This CDR3 contains 13 residues. Germline V CDR1 and CDR2: LNHDA, SQIVND (reference sequence). CDR3 region: CASTTPRNQPQHF. In nucleotides, the CDR3 is TGTGCCAGTACCACCCCGAGGAATCAGCCCCAGCATTTT.

This chain joins TRBV5-5 and TRBJ2-3, with TRBD1 identical over 8 bases. With 5 bases clipped from V and 1 base from J, the junction kept 3 bases outside the gene matches. The length of the CDR3 is 14 residues. Germline CDR1 and CDR2: SGHKS and YYEKEE (reference sequence). The CDR3 nucleotides read TGTGCCAGCAGGGAGACAGGGGGCACAGATACGCAGTATTTT. Translating it yields CASRETGGTDTQYF.

This clone was observed once. The V gene is TRBV6-1, the J gene TRBJ2-7; 11 positions match TRBD2. This CDR3 is 13 amino acids long. Germline V gene lookup returns CDR1 MNHNS and CDR2 SASEGT. CDR3 in amino acids: CASTSGASYEQYF. The CDR3, as DNA: TGTGCTTCGACTAGCGGGGCCTCCTACGAGCAGTACTTC.

V gene TRBV30 combines with J gene TRBJ2-1; D is uncertain. CDR1 GTSNPN and CDR2 SVGIG come from the germline V gene (reference sequence). Trimming took off 2 bases at V and 0 bases at J, with 11 bases between the two ends. CDR3 length: 15 amino acids. In nucleotides, the CDR3 is TGTGCCTGGAGTCCCGACGGCCGCTCCTACAATGAGCAGTTCTTC. Translated, it gives CAWSPDGRSYNEQFF. The full variable domain, with the rest looked up from reference TRBV30 and TRBJ2-1, is SQTIHQWPATLVQPVGSPLSLECTVEGTSNPNLYWYRQAAGRGLQLLFYSVGIGQISSEVPQNLSASRPQDRQFILSSKKLLLSDSGFYLCAWSPDGRSYNEQFFGPGTRLTVL.

The CDR3 loop is CASSLYSRSTSGNTIYF. The CDR3 coding sequence is TGTGCCAGCAGCCTATATAGTAGGAGCACCTCTGGAAACACCATATATTTT. The rearrangement uses TRBV9 and TRBJ1-3; no definite D call. There are 17 residues in the CDR3. From germline, CDR1 is SGDLS and CDR2 YYNGEE. The V and J ends lost 4 bases and 0 bases respectively, with 17 bases between them.

This chain connects TRBV19 to TRBJ1-5; weak D call: TRBD1 (6 bases). Germline V gene data show CDR1 as LNHDA and CDR2 as SQIVND (reference sequence). V shed 8 bases and J shed 0 bases, with 11 bases lying between them. The CDR3 has 14 amino acids. CDR3 bases: TGTGCCAGTCAGGGGCAGTATAGCAATCAGCCCCAGCATTTT. Translation gives CASQGQYSNQPQHF. Using reference TRBV19 and TRBJ1-5 for the parts outside the CDR3, the full variable domain is DGGITQSPKYLFRKEGQNVTLSCEQNLNHDAMYWYRQDPGQGLRLIYYSQIVNDFQKGDIAEGYSVSREKKESFPLTVTSAQKNPTAFYLCASQGQYSNQPQHFGDGTRLSIL.

The chain has TRBV5-1 and TRBJ2-1, with D perhaps being TRBD1 or TRBD2 (5 bases each). Deletions cut 1 base from V and 9 bases from J, with 14 bases between. Germline loops: CDR1 SGHRS, CDR2 YFSETQ. This CDR3 spans 14 amino acids. The CDR3 reads CASSLRARDGEQFF. In nucleotides, the CDR3 is TGCGCCAGCAGCTTGCGGGCTAGGGACGGTGAGCAGTTCTTC. Using reference TRBV5-1 and TRBJ2-1 for the parts outside the CDR3, the full variable domain is KAGVTQTPRYLIKTRGQQVTLSCSPISGHRSVSWYQQTPGQGLQFLFEYFSETQRNKGNFPGRFSGRQFSNSRSEMNVSTLELGDSALYLCASSLRARDGEQFFGPGTRLTVL.